This record looks at one T cell receptor beta chain sequence and its context. What it binds is not known. Primers included in the PCR were 60 Vbeta and 13 Jbeta primers. The method was immunoSEQ multiplex PCR; TCRdb's version includes in-frame clones alone and lacks a portion of them. Its listing shows about 48,000 clones. This record comes from a study of cytomegalovirus exposure and HLA in healthy donors. In the study overall: T cells numbering about 179 million yielded 90 million to 140 million unique TCR beta sequences in an earlier analysis.

The CDR3 loop spans 14 amino acids. CDR1 is MGHRA and CDR2 is YSYEKL in the germline V gene. V was clipped by 4 bases and J by 5 bases, with 14 bases between them. Points from the study as a whole: A later analysis by the authors found several of the most significant clusters apparently linked to common viral pathogens. Sequence variants that were highly shared formed a cluster that was likely a sequencing artifact. Listed as cytomegalovirus-associated were 164 TCR beta chains.

Sequencing used PBMCs. The sequence was collected from a male donor in good health and CMV-seropositive. The genes are TRBV4-1 and TRBJ1-1, with D possibly matching TRBD1 (5 bases). The CDR3 nucleotides read TGCGCCAGCAGCCCAGAGAATCGGGGGACTGAAGCTTTCTTT. This sequence encodes CASSPENRGTEAFF.